This T cell receptor (beta chain) emerged from a study of CD8 T cells in ankylosing spondylitis. Overall study findings and caveats: Earlier reports found some motif variants in synovial fluid and blood in reactive arthritis. What seemed typical of ankylosing spondylitis blood was a TCR beta motif built from several highly homologous variants.

The table lists this clonotype with a count of one. What it binds is not known. It was by quantitative 5'-RACE with molecular barcodes that TCR beta libraries were made. TCRdb independently ran MiXCR on the 5' RACE reads; one entry per CDR3 protein. Of 250,000 or so distinct CDR3 sequences listed, about 10% were seen once; the top ten hold about 6.8%. The germline V gene has CDR1 SNHLY and CDR2 FYNNEI. The CDR3 sequence is 13 residues long. The V and J ends lost 6 bases and 0 bases respectively, with 8 bases between them. The rearrangement links TRBV2 to TRBJ1-2; D ambiguous. The material sequenced was blood, either unsorted or a sorted T cell fraction (not recorded which). The TCR was taken from a male donor with ankylosing spondylitis or in good health (not recorded which). DNA of the CDR3: TGTGCCAGCAGCTCTCAAGCTAACTATGGCTACACCTTC. It encodes CASSSQANYGYTF.